This TCR beta chain is drawn from a study of vaccination and CD4 T cells after COVID-19. Treatment reported: roughly 10-day PBMC culture with coronavirus spike peptide pools or control peptides (ViraFEST assay). The CDR3 totals 17 residues. Germline CDR1 SGHRS, CDR2 YFSETQ. V trimming: 0 bases; J trimming: 0 bases; junction bases outside the gene matches: 4. In regard to this clonotype: Its target is unknown.

Sequenced with the Oncomine TCR Beta short-read assay was DNA taken from cultured CD4+ T cells. TCRdb analysed the PCR reads with MiXCR anew, one entry per CDR3 protein. Here the sample spans 13,000 to 15,000 distinct CDR3 sequences, roughly half being singletons. This rearrangement joins TRBV5-1 to TRBJ2-1; 9 bases align to TRBD1. This receptor was identified in a human donor who had recovered from COVID-19. Input material: CD4+ T cells from blood, cultured in vitro. The CDR3 DNA reads as TGCGCCAGCAGCTTGGGACAGGGGGGCATCTCCTACAATGAGCAGTTCTTC. It translates to CASSLGQGGISYNEQFF.